Presented here are 11 T cell receptor beta chains from one specimen sequenced in a study of cytomegalovirus exposure and HLA in healthy donors. The PCR ran on 60 Vbeta and 13 Jbeta primers. Sequenced by immunoSEQ multiplex PCR; TCRdb stores in-frame clones only, minus some. The sample includes about 120,000 clones, under 70% seen only once; the top ten take approximately 1.5%. The sequenced sample was PBMCs. The receptors originated from a man in his late teens or twenties in good health and CMV-seronegative.

The chain has TRBV14 and TRBJ2-1; 15 nucleotides line up with TRBD2. This CDR3 has 18 amino acids. Germline V gene sequence: CDR1 SGHDN, CDR2 FVKESK. With 3 bases clipped from V and 5 bases from J, the junction kept 8 bases outside the gene matches. The CDR3 sequence is CASSQPGTSGRIHNEQFF. The CDR3 DNA reads TGTGCCAGCAGCCAGCCGGGGACTAGCGGGAGGATCCACAATGAGCAGTTCTTC.

Concerning this clone itself: This CDR3 is also generated by other DNA sequences in the sample. V and J are TRBV7-2 and TRBJ2-2; maybe TRBD2 (5 bases). The CDR3 contains 17 residues. The V end was cut by 5 bases, the J end by 0 bases, with 16 bases between. Germline CDR1 reads SGHTA; CDR2 reads FQGNSA. CDR3: CASSISGLAANTGELFF. CDR3 DNA: TGTGCCAGCAGCATCTCCGGGCTAGCAGCGAACACCGGGGAGCTGTTTTTT.

This clone appeared a single time. This chain connects TRBV6-1 to TRBJ2-5; D possibly corresponds to TRBD2 (5 bases). The CDR3 has 14 amino acids. V gave up 0 bases and J gave up 5 bases, with 10 bases separating them. Germline V gives CDR1 MNHNS, CDR2 SASEGT. CDR3 sequence reads: CASSEAVRGETQYF. CDR3 coding DNA: TGTGCCAGCAGTGAAGCTGTACGCGGGGAGACCCAGTACTTC.

This chain joins TRBV6-5 and TRBJ2-7; the match to TRBD2 covers 8 bases. This CDR3 region has 14 residues. Per the germline V gene, CDR1 is MNHEY and CDR2 is SVGAGI. Trimming cost V 9 bases and J 7 bases; bases outside gene matches: 14. The CDR3 loop is CASRSGRHLGEQYF. CDR3 coding DNA: TGTGCCAGTAGAAGCGGGAGACACCTGGGGGAGCAGTACTTC.

The chain recombines TRBV4-2 with TRBJ2-7, with D perhaps TRBD2 (6 bases). Per the germline V gene, CDR1 is LGHNA and CDR2 is YNFKEQ. The CDR3 has 14 amino acids. Deletions cut 3 bases from V and 1 base from J, with 10 bases between. The CDR3 here is CASSHRAGSYEQYF. For the CDR3, the DNA is TGTGCCAGCAGCCATAGGGCGGGATCCTACGAGCAGTACTTC.

The genes are TRBV28 and TRBJ2-7; D gene ambiguous. The CDR3 loop spans 12 amino acids. V was cut by 5 bases and J by 2 bases, with 7 bases left in between. The germline gives CDR1 MDHEN, CDR2 SYDVKM. The CDR3 sequence is CASSEATYEQYF. The CDR3 DNA sequence: TGTGCCAGCAGTGAGGCCACCTACGAGCAGTACTTC.

This chain links TRBV7-9 with TRBJ2-3; 10 bases are a match to TRBD1. The CDR3 totals 17 residues. CDR1 SEHNR and CDR2 FQNEAQ come from the germline V gene (reference sequence). V was pared by 2 bases and J by 3 bases, with 8 bases of the junction left unmatched. The DNA of the CDR3 is TGTGCCAGCAGCTTAAGGAGTCGGACAGGGGGTACAGATACGCAGTATTTT. As protein: CASSLRSRTGGTDTQYF.

This clone was seen only a few times. V is TRBV7-2 and J is TRBJ2-7; tentatively, D is TRBD1 (7 bases). CDR3 length: 15 amino acids. Germline values: CDR1 SGHTA, CDR2 FQGNSA. V shed 1 base and J shed 4 bases, with 14 bases lying between them. CDR3 DNA: TGTGCCAGCAGCTTAGGGTCAGGGGGGATATACGAGCAGTACTTC. This gives the protein CASSLGSGGIYEQYF.

The chain carries TRBV5-4 and TRBJ1-1; D uncertain. The CDR3 sequence is 13 residues long. V was trimmed by 4 bases and J by 2 bases, leaving 9 bases between them. CDR1 is SGHNT and CDR2 is YYREEE in the germline V gene (reference sequence). CDR3 nucleotides: TGTGCCAGCAGCCCTCAGGCTAACACTGAAGCTTTCTTT. The encoded protein is CASSPQANTEAFF.

This clone was observed a single time. CDR3 protein: CASNPLGGVQETQYF. In DNA form, the CDR3 reads TGTGCCAGCAATCCCCTCGGGGGGGTACAAGAGACCCAGTACTTC. V usage is TRBV25-1 and J usage is TRBJ2-5; 8 bases agree with TRBD2. After removal of 7 bases from V and 2 bases from J, the junction contained 9 bases not matched to a gene. This CDR3 has 15 residues. CDR1 and CDR2 (germline): MGHDK, SYGVNS.

The gene calls are TRBV7-9 and TRBJ2-3; no clear D. V lost 1 base, J lost 2 bases, and 7 bases lay in between. CDR3 length equals 14 residues. Germline CDR1 reads SEHNR; CDR2 reads FQNEAQ (reference sequence). CDR3 loop: CASSLGGYTDTQYF. CDR3 coding DNA: TGTGCCAGCAGCTTAGGCGGATACACAGATACGCAGTATTTT. Full variable domain (rest looked up from reference TRBV7-9 and TRBJ2-3): DTGVSQNPRHKITKRGQNVTFRCDPISEHNRLYWYRQTLGQGPEFLTYFQNEAQLEKSRLLSDRFSAERPKGSFSTLEIQRTEQGDSAMYLCASSLGGYTDTQYFGPGTRLTVL.